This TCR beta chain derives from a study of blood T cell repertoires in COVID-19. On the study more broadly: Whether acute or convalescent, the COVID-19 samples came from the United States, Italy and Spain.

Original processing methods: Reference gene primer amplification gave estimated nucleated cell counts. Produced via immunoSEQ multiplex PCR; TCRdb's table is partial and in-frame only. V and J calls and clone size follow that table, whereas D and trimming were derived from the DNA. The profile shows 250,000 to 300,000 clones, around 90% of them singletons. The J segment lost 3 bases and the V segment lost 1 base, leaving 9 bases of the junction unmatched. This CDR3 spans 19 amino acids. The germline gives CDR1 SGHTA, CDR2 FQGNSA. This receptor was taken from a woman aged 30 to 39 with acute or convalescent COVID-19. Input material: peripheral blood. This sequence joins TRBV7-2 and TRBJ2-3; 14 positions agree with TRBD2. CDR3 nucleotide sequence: TGTGCCAGCAGCTTAGTGACTAGCGGGAGGGCGTTCGGGACAGATACGCAGTATTTT. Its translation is CASSLVTSGRAFGTDTQYF. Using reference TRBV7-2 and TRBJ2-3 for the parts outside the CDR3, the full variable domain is GAGVSQSPSNKVTEKGKDVELRCDPISGHTALYWYRQSLGQGLEFLIYFQGNSAPDKSGLPSDRFSAERTGGSVSTLTIQRTQQEDSAVYLCASSLVTSGRAFGTDTQYFGPGTRLTVL.